What follows are 21 T cell receptor beta chains derived from one specimen sequenced in a study of naive and memory T cell subsets. An equimolar mix of two oligonucleotides served as the beta constant-region primer for TRBC1 and TRBC2. The ligated cDNA underwent four PCR rounds using SP2 and nested alpha and beta constant-region primers. TCRdb called the UMI-ligation and nested PCR reads again in MiXCR, with one record for every CDR3 protein. The profile shows 95,000 to 150,000 distinct CDR3 sequences, around 35% of them singletons. The source material was central memory CD4+ T cells from blood. The origin of the receptors is a human donor in good health.

The CDR3 DNA sequence: TGTGCCAGCAGCGCCTCGACAGGGTACGAGCAGTACTTC. Protein: CASSASTGYEQYF. The chain joins TRBV9 to TRBJ2-7, with 7 bases lining up with TRBD1. Germline V gene data show CDR1 as SGDLS and CDR2 as YYNGEE. After removal of 3 bases from V and 4 bases from J, the junction contained 4 bases not matched to a gene. The length of the CDR3 is 13 residues. The variable domain in full, completed from reference TRBV9 and TRBJ2-7, reads DSGVTQTPKHLITATGQRVTLRCSPRSGDLSVYWYQQSLDQGLQFLIQYYNGEERAKGNILERFSAQQFPDLHSELNLSSLELGDSALYFCASSASTGYEQYFGPGTRLTVT.

This clonotype was recorded once. This chain joins TRBV28 and TRBJ1-2; D not resolved. V lost 2 bases and J 7 bases, leaving 20 bases between the germline ends. CDR1 is MDHEN, CDR2 SYDVKM, per germline. The CDR3 has 16 residues. The CDR3 loop reads CASSLVGRGSSGGYTF. The CDR3 DNA reads as TGTGCCAGCAGTTTAGTAGGTCGGGGTTCTAGTGGTGGCTACACCTTC.

The sample holds a few counts of this clonotype. V is TRBV6-5 and J is TRBJ1-5; possible D gene TRBD1, 6 bases. V lost 4 bases and J lost 6, with 10 bases in between. The CDR3 contains 13 residues. Per germline, CDR1 MNHEY and CDR2 SVGAGI. Here the CDR3 reads CASSSRGSQPQHF. CDR3 coding DNA: TGTGCCAGCAGTTCCAGGGGATCTCAGCCCCAGCATTTT.

This clonotype is a singleton in its sample. The CDR3 DNA reads as TGTGCCAGCAGGGATACTAGCAATCAGCCCCAGCATTTT. This translates into CASRDTSNQPQHF. The genes are TRBV12-3 or TRBV12-4 and TRBJ1-5; D is uncertain. The V and J ends lost 6 bases and 0 bases respectively, with 6 bases between them. The CDR3 runs to 13 residues.

The chain links TRBV28 to TRBJ1-4; D unclear. This CDR3 is built from 15 residues. The ends were cut back, 1 base at V and 0 bases at J, with 6 bases in the middle. The V gene's germline CDR1 is MDHEN and CDR2 SYDVKM. The CDR3 spells CASSLYGSTNEKLFF. CDR3 DNA: TGTGCCAGCAGTTTATATGGGTCAACTAATGAAAAACTGTTTTTT.

The V gene is TRBV28, the J gene TRBJ1-4; D gene ambiguous. The CDR3 loop spans 14 amino acids. The germline CDR1 and CDR2 sequences are MDHEN and SYDVKM. The V gene lost 9 bases and the J gene lost 1 base, with 12 bases spanning the gap. This chain's CDR3 is CASGEPGTNEKLFF. As DNA, the CDR3 is TGTGCCAGTGGGGAGCCAGGAACTAATGAAAAACTGTTTTTT. Full variable domain (rest looked up from reference TRBV28 and TRBJ1-4): DVKVTQSSRYLVKRTGEKVFLECVQDMDHENMFWYRQDPGLGLRLIYFSYDVKMKEKGDIPEGYSVSREKKERFSLILESASTNQTSMYLCASGEPGTNEKLFFGSGTQLSVL.

This clonotype was seen only a few times. The chain combines TRBV7-9 with TRBJ1-1; no clear D. CDR1 is SEHNR and CDR2 is FQNEAQ in the germline V gene (reference sequence). Trimming removed 2 bases from V and 0 bases from J, with 7 bases in between. The CDR3 consists of 14 residues. The CDR3 nucleotides are TGTGCCAGCAGCTTATCACGTTTGAACACTGAAGCTTTCTTT. It yields the protein CASSLSRLNTEAFF.

This clonotype was detected only a few times. This chain connects TRBV5-6 to TRBJ2-7; no definite D call. Per the germline V gene, CDR1 is SGHDT and CDR2 is YYEEEE. Trimming took 1 base from V and 9 from J, leaving 14 bases between them. The CDR3 is 13 residues long. As DNA, the CDR3 is TGTGCCAGCAGCTTGATCTTCGGTATGGGGCAGTACTTC. Protein product: CASSLIFGMGQYF.

This clonotype was seen at least ten times. V and J are TRBV28 and TRBJ2-7; 10 bases align to TRBD2. Losses at the gene ends were 2 bases for V and 2 bases for J; bases not matched to a gene: 6. CDR1 MDHEN and CDR2 SYDVKM come from the germline V gene. CDR3 length: 16 residues. CDR3 in amino acids: CASSLGTAGGAYEQYF. DNA of the CDR3: TGTGCCAGCAGTTTAGGGACAGCGGGGGGGGCCTACGAGCAGTACTTC.

This clonotype showed up just a few times. In DNA, the CDR3 is TGTGCCTGGAGTTGGGATAGCAATCAGCCCCAGCATTTT. Its translation is CAWSWDSNQPQHF. This chain connects TRBV30 to TRBJ1-5; D unclear. Per the germline V gene, CDR1 is GTSNPN and CDR2 is SVGIG (reference sequence). CDR3 length: 13 amino acids. The V gene lost 2 bases and the J gene lost 0 bases, with 5 bases spanning the gap.

The chain recombines TRBV13 with TRBJ2-1; D possibly matches TRBD1 or TRBD2 (5 bases each). Trimming took 5 bases from V and 3 from J, leaving 11 bases between them. From germline, CDR1 is PRHDT and CDR2 FYEKMQ (reference sequence). This CDR3 is built from 14 residues. The CDR3 region has the DNA TGTGCCAGCAGCATGGGGGACGGCTACAATGAGCAGTTCTTC. Translating it yields CASSMGDGYNEQFF. Full variable domain (outside the CDR3, taken from reference TRBV13 and TRBJ2-1): AAGVIQSPRHLIKEKRETATLKCYPIPRHDTVYWYQQGPGQDPQFLISFYEKMQSDKGSIPDRFSAQQFSDYHSELNMSSLELGDSALYFCASSMGDGYNEQFFGPGTRLTVL.

The V call is TRBV27, the J call TRBJ1-3; D unresolved. V lost 6 bases to trimming and J lost 4 bases, with 10 bases between them. This CDR3 contains 13 residues. Germline V CDR1 and CDR2: MNHEY, SMNVEV (reference sequence). The chain's CDR3 is CASREHGGNTIYF. CDR3 sequence (DNA): TGTGCCAGCAGGGAACACGGGGGAAACACCATATATTTT.

The CDR3 DNA reads TGCAGTGCTAGTCCAAAAATGGACCGACAAGAGACCCAGTACTTC. Translated, it gives CSASPKMDRQETQYF. The V call is TRBV20-1, the J call TRBJ2-5; D uncertain. The germline CDR1 and CDR2 sequences are DFQATT and SNEGSKA (reference sequence). This CDR3 is 15 amino acids long. V dropped 3 bases and J dropped 2 bases, with 16 bases sitting between them.

V gene TRBV21-1 combines with J gene TRBJ2-7. TRBV21-1 is a pseudogene. This CDR3 is 12 amino acids long. CDR3 amino acids: CATSTGSYEQYF. CDR3 bases: TGTGCCACCTCGACGGGCTCCTACGAGCAGTACTTC.

This clonotype was observed a handful of times. The gene calls are TRBV20-1 and TRBJ2-1; 11 positions match TRBD2. The CDR3 has 16 amino acids. In germline, CDR1 is DFQATT, CDR2 SNEGSKA (reference sequence). V lost 6 bases, J lost 6 bases, and 13 bases stayed unmatched. The CDR3 spells CSAEVTSGREFNEQFF. The CDR3 nucleotides are TGCAGTGCCGAGGTTACTAGCGGGAGAGAGTTCAATGAGCAGTTCTTC.

The V and J genes are TRBV28 and TRBJ2-6, with D possibly being TRBD2 (5 bases). The CDR3 has 14 residues. The germline V and J ends were trimmed by 8 bases and 9 bases, with 17 bases remaining between them. Germline assignment: CDR1 MDHEN and CDR2 SYDVKM. CDR3 in DNA: TGTGCCAGCTCATTTTGGAGGACCAGCAACGTCCTGACTTTC. Its protein is CASSFWRTSNVLTF. The full variable domain, rest sourced from reference TRBV28 and TRBJ2-6, is DVKVTQSSRYLVKRTGEKVFLECVQDMDHENMFWYRQDPGLGLRLIYFSYDVKMKEKGDIPEGYSVSREKKERFSLILESASTNQTSMYLCASSFWRTSNVLTFGAGSRLTVL.

This chain uses TRBV6-5 with TRBJ2-5; no clear D. V was cut by 6 bases and J by 2 bases, with 16 bases left in between. Per the germline V gene, CDR1 is MNHEY and CDR2 is SVGAGI. CDR3 length: 15 amino acids. The CDR3 region is CASRGTRLGQETQYF. The CDR3 DNA is TGTGCCAGCAGAGGTACCCGGTTAGGACAAGAGACCCAGTACTTC.

This clonotype showed up just a few times. V usage is TRBV7-2 and J usage is TRBJ2-3, with TRBD2 matching 9 bases. This CDR3 is 15 amino acids long. V was pared by 5 bases and J by 3 bases, with 6 bases of the junction left unmatched. Germline values: CDR1 SGHTA, CDR2 FQGNSA. Here the CDR3 reads CASSKRTSETDTQYF. CDR3 DNA: TGTGCCAGCAGCAAACGGACTAGCGAGACAGATACGCAGTATTTT.

Only a few counts were recorded for this clonotype. V gene TRBV27 combines with J gene TRBJ2-2; perhaps D is TRBD1 or TRBD2 (5 bases each). In germline, CDR1 is MNHEY, CDR2 SMNVEV (reference sequence). The V and J ends lost 2 bases and 0 bases respectively, with 7 bases between them. This CDR3 has 15 amino acids. Here the CDR3 DNA reads TGTGCCAGCAGTTTAACGGGACCGAACACCGGGGAGCTGTTTTTT. Its translation: CASSLTGPNTGELFF.

The genes are TRBV2 and TRBJ2-6, with D hard to call. The CDR3 covers 16 residues. V shed 1 base and J shed 2 bases, with 9 bases lying between them. Germline lookup yields CDR1 SNHLY and CDR2 FYNNEI. The CDR3 is CASSEGGRAGANVLTF. CDR3 in DNA: TGTGCCAGCAGTGAAGGAGGCCGGGCTGGGGCCAACGTCCTGACTTTC.

This clonotype appeared many times. The chain joins TRBV9 to TRBJ2-1; D gene unclear. Deletions cut 4 bases from V and 4 bases from J, with 3 bases between. Germline V gene data show CDR1 as SGDLS and CDR2 as YYNGEE. CDR3 length equals 11 residues. The CDR3 DNA is TGTGCCAGCAGCTATTACAATGAGCAGTTCTTC. Protein sequence: CASSYYNEQFF.